The clone carrying this T cell receptor beta chain was detected only a few times. Its antigen is currently unknown. An oligo carrying a UMI was ligated to the cDNA 3' end. First-round PCR used roughly 4 cycles and beta primers RC1.1 and RC1.2 covering TRBC1 and TRBC2. Each CDR3 protein is one row after TCRdb ran MiXCR on the UMI-ligation and nested PCR reads. The table shows approximately 43,000 distinct CDR3 sequences, with about a sixth occurring only once. The sample originates from a study of quantifying T cell responses using KT2 cells. Study at large: TCR alpha and beta constant-region primers primed reverse transcription of RNA. Estimated efficiency of the T4 ligation step was above 8.5% under optimum conditions. General study results and limits: Input KT2 cell number predicted KT2 alpha and beta sequence counts linearly over several orders of magnitude. Very high KT2 spike-in numbers caused saturation in KT2 sequence detection.

The sample is PBMC spiked with counted cells of clone KT2. This TCR was sampled from a human donor. Specimen: PBMCs spiked with cells of the T cell clone KT2.

For the CDR3, the DNA is TGTGCCAGCAGTGTACTAGCGGGGGGGCCCTACGAGCAGTACTTC. Protein sequence: CASSVLAGGPYEQYF. This chain links TRBV9 with TRBJ2-7, with 13 bases identical to TRBD2. The germline V gene encodes CDR1 SGDLS and CDR2 YYNGEE. With V trimmed by 5 bases and J by 2 bases, 4 bases remained unmatched. This CDR3 has 15 amino acids.